A single sample gave rise to the 7 T cell receptor beta chains below, sequenced in a study of blood T cell repertoires in COVID-19. Produced via immunoSEQ multiplex PCR; TCRdb's table is partial and in-frame only. Of about 200,000 clones in the sample, around 90% were seen once. The specimen sequenced was peripheral blood. These receptors all come from a man aged 60-69 years who had recovered from COVID-19.

This chain joins TRBV9 and TRBJ2-3; 9 nucleotides align to TRBD1. Germline CDR1 is SGDLS and CDR2 is YYNGEE. The CDR3 totals 15 residues. V lost 0 bases to trimming and J lost 5 bases; unmatched junction nucleotides: 4. CDR3 loop: CASSVANRGQDTQYF. CDR3 DNA: TGTGCCAGCAGCGTAGCTAACAGGGGGCAAGATACGCAGTATTTT.

The gene calls are TRBV5-6 and TRBJ2-7; no firm D call. The V gene lost 0 bases and the J gene lost 0 bases, with 4 bases spanning the gap. The germline V gene has CDR1 SGHDT and CDR2 YYEEEE. CDR3 length equals 13 residues. CDR3 loop: CASSLGSSYEQYF. Written as DNA, the CDR3 is TGTGCCAGCAGCTTGGGGAGCTCCTACGAGCAGTACTTC.

J is TRBJ2-5 and V is TRBV7-2; maybe TRBD1 (5 bases). Germline CDR1 SGHTA, CDR2 FQGNSA. This CDR3 is 14 amino acids long. V was trimmed by 5 bases and J by 5 bases, leaving 15 bases between them. The CDR3 DNA is TGTGCCAGCAGCCCGTCCAGGGTGGGGGAGACCCAGTACTTC. It encodes CASSPSRVGETQYF. Drawing the rest from reference TRBV7-2 and TRBJ2-5, the complete variable domain is GAGVSQSPSNKVTEKGKDVELRCDPISGHTALYWYRQSLGQGLEFLIYFQGNSAPDKSGLPSDRFSAERTGGSVSTLTIQRTQQEDSAVYLCASSPSRVGETQYFGPGTRLLVL.

The chain is built from TRBV30 and TRBJ2-7; D gene ambiguous. The ends were cut back, 0 bases at V and 2 bases at J, with 11 bases in the middle. Germline CDR1 reads GTSNPN; CDR2 reads SVGIG (reference sequence). The CDR3 runs 14 residues. The CDR3: CAWSVALAAYEQYF. CDR3 bases: TGTGCCTGGAGTGTAGCGTTGGCGGCCTACGAGCAGTACTTC.

The genes are TRBV7-9 and TRBJ1-1, with 9 bases aligning to TRBD1. Germline CDR1 SEHNR, CDR2 FQNEAQ (reference sequence). V was clipped by 4 bases and J by 5 bases; unmatched bases: 2. There are 13 residues in the CDR3. The DNA of the CDR3 is TGTGCCAGCAGCTGGACAGGGGCGACTGAAGCTTTCTTT. It specifies CASSWTGATEAFF.

J is TRBJ2-7 and V is TRBV11-1; 9 positions match TRBD1. The germline V gene encodes CDR1 SGHAT and CDR2 FQDESV (reference sequence). This CDR3 has 14 amino acids. V lost 5 bases to trimming and J lost 3 bases; unmatched junction nucleotides: 5. The CDR3 DNA sequence: TGTGCCAGCAGCCCTAGGACAGGGGTCTACGAGCAGTACTTC. Translated, it gives CASSPRTGVYEQYF.

This clone appeared a few times. The genes are TRBV7-9 and TRBJ2-3; the match to TRBD2 covers 11 bases. Germline V lookup: CDR1 SEHNR, CDR2 FQNEAQ (reference sequence). The CDR3 spans 15 residues. The V and J ends lost 5 bases and 2 bases, in that order; junction bases with no gene match: 3. CDR3 nucleotides: TGTGCCAGCAGCCCACTAGCGGGAGTCACAGATACGCAGTATTTT. It codes for CASSPLAGVTDTQYF.